A selection of T cell receptor beta chains follows, all from one sample in a study of early T cells in non-severe SARS-CoV-2 infection. MiXCR was run by TCRdb on the 5' RACE reads, yielding one entry per CDR3 protein. The repertoire holds 66,000 or so distinct CDR3 sequences, with over 10% as singletons. The sample comprised whole blood. The receptors were gathered from an adult who was a healthcare worker with PCR-confirmed SARS-CoV-2 infection or an uninfected control (not recorded which). Both conserved end residues are part of each CDR3. The D gene is left open where the match is weak. Size tells how often a clone was seen (once, few, many) or the class of an expanded clone, and some rows leave it out.

>few|TRBV28|TRBJ1-1|TRBD1
CASSPNRGRNTEAFF
TGTGCCAGCAGTCCCAACAGGGGGCGAAACACTGAAGCTTTCTTT
>few|TRBV7-2|TRBJ2-7|.
CASSNTGTGAYEQYF
TGTGCCAGCAGCAATACCGGGACCGGGGCCTACGAGCAGTACTTC
>.|TRBV3-1|TRBJ2-5|.
CASSQGPNRAQTQYF
TGTGCCAGCAGCCAAGGTCCCAACAGGGCCCAGACCCAGTACTTC
>.|TRBV5-1|TRBJ2-2|.
CASEKWGSETGELFF
TGCGCCAGCGAAAAATGGGGTTCAGAAACCGGGGAGCTGTTTTTT
>few|TRBV29-1|TRBJ2-7|.
CSVEPGPPYEQYF
TGCAGCGTTGAACCGGGACCTCCATACGAGCAGTACTTC
>many|TRBV20-1|TRBJ2-7|TRBD2
CSARDRLAGENYEQYF
TGCAGTGCTAGAGATCGGCTAGCGGGAGAAAACTACGAGCAGTACTTC
>.|TRBV7-3|TRBJ1-1|.
CASNINGDNTEAFF
TGTGCCAGCAACATTAACGGGGACAACACTGAAGCTTTCTTT
>medium-sized|TRBV6-2/TRBV6-3|TRBJ1-1|.
CASSAGRIEAFF
TGTGCCAGCAGCGCAGGGCGCATTGAAGCTTTCTTT
>many|TRBV6-6|TRBJ2-5|.
CASSYRGETQYF
TGTGCCAGCAGTTACCGGGGGGAGACCCAGTACTTC
>few|TRBV28|TRBJ1-5|.
CASRIQGVGQPQHF
TGTGCCAGCAGGATACAGGGAGTAGGTCAGCCCCAGCATTTT
>few|TRBV7-9|TRBJ1-1|TRBD1
CASSLDRGGPTEAFF
TGTGCCAGCAGCTTGGACAGGGGGGGTCCCACTGAAGCTTTCTTT
>.|TRBV6-5|TRBJ2-3|.
CASGTDTQYF
TGTGCCAGCGGAACAGATACGCAGTATTTT
>few|TRBV5-1|TRBJ1-1|TRBD1
CASSLTKGAGNRNTEAFF
TGCGCCAGCAGCTTAACGAAGGGGGCAGGTAATAGGAACACTGAAGCTTTCTTT
>once|TRBV28|TRBJ2-7|.
CASSPNRAYEQYF
TGTGCCAGCAGTCCCAACAGAGCCTACGAGCAGTACTTC
>few|TRBV28|TRBJ2-1|.
CASSNRNEQFF
TGTGCCAGCAGTAACCGGAATGAGCAGTTCTTC
>.|TRBV29-1|TRBJ2-2|.
CSVAHELQSSTGELFF
TGCAGCGTTGCTCATGAGCTTCAGAGTAGCACCGGGGAGCTGTTTTTT
>.|TRBV5-1|TRBJ1-5|TRBD1
CASSLTGTVNQPQHF
TGCGCCAGCAGCTTGACAGGGACAGTAAATCAGCCCCAGCATTTT
>few|TRBV29-1|TRBJ2-6|.
CSVKFSGANVLTF
TGCAGCGTTAAATTCTCTGGGGCCAACGTCCTGACTTTC
>few|TRBV4-2|TRBJ2-3|.
CASSTHLGLEADTQYF
TGTGCCAGCAGCACCCACCTGGGGCTAGAGGCAGATACGCAGTATTTT
>.|TRBV20-1|TRBJ2-1|TRBD2
CSATTSGSTNEQFF
TGCAGTGCTACGACTAGCGGGAGTACGAATGAGCAGTTCTTC
>few|TRBV4-3|TRBJ2-7|.
CASSQETASYEQYF
TGCGCCAGCAGCCAAGAGACAGCCTCCTACGAGCAGTACTTC
>few|TRBV3-1|TRBJ1-5|.
CASSSGHNNQPQHF
TGTGCCAGCAGCTCCGGACATAACAATCAGCCCCAGCATTTT
>few|TRBV5-5|TRBJ2-5|.
CASSFQTRQETQYF
TGTGCCAGCAGCTTTCAAACTAGACAAGAGACCCAGTACTTC
>.|TRBV4-3|TRBJ2-2|.
CASSQKRGAGELFF
TGCGCCAGCAGCCAGAAAAGAGGGGCCGGGGAGCTGTTTTTT
>many|TRBV5-4|TRBJ1-1|TRBD1
CASSPATGKANTEAFF
TGTGCCAGCAGTCCTGCGACAGGGAAGGCGAACACTGAAGCTTTCTTT
>once|TRBV27|TRBJ1-6|TRBD1
CASSPSGGAGNSPLHF
TGTGCCAGCAGTCCATCAGGGGGCGCTGGGAATTCACCCCTCCACTTT
>few|TRBV18|TRBJ2-3|TRBD1
CASSPDRVSDTQYF
TGTGCCAGCTCCCCGGACAGGGTTTCAGATACGCAGTATTTT
>.|TRBV28|TRBJ2-7|.
CASSLVAGSSYEQYF
TGTGCCAGCAGTTTGGTGGCGGGGAGCTCCTACGAGCAGTACTTC
>many|TRBV7-2|TRBJ2-1|.
CASSLGLVNEQFF
TGTGCCAGCAGCTTAGGTTTAGTCAATGAGCAGTTCTTC
>.|TRBV2|TRBJ2-7|TRBD1
CASTYGTVAYEQYF
TGTGCCAGCACCTATGGGACAGTTGCCTACGAGCAGTACTTC
>.|TRBV6-9|TRBJ1-5|.
CASSRRWPHGRSNQPQHF
TGTGCCAGCAGTCGTCGGTGGCCTCATGGAAGAAGCAATCAGCCCCAGCATTTT
>many|TRBV5-6|TRBJ2-1|.
CASSYGRGSYNEQFF
TGTGCCAGCAGTTATGGCAGGGGCTCCTACAATGAGCAGTTCTTC
>few|TRBV7-6|TRBJ2-7|.
CASSLATGTTYEQYF
TGTGCCAGCAGCTTAGCCACGGGCACTACCTACGAGCAGTACTTC
>.|TRBV19|TRBJ2-7|.
CASSISRGNSYEQYF
TGTGCCAGTAGTATTTCCCGAGGGAACTCCTACGAGCAGTACTTC
>.|TRBV5-6|TRBJ2-1|TRBD2
CASSLFDGRTGEQFF
TGTGCCAGCAGCTTGTTTGACGGGAGGACGGGTGAGCAGTTCTTC
>.|TRBV20-1|TRBJ1-1|TRBD1
CSATPGTAMNTEAFF
TGCAGTGCCACCCCGGGGACAGCCATGAACACTGAAGCTTTCTTT
>few|TRBV29-1|TRBJ2-4|.
CSVEMGGQNIQYF
TGCAGCGTTGAAATGGGGGGCCAAAACATTCAGTACTTC
>many|TRBV11-2|TRBJ2-3|.
CASSLDQNRPERYF
TGTGCCAGCAGCTTAGATCAGAACAGGCCTGAACGGTATTTT
>many|TRBV7-2|TRBJ2-5|.
CASSLARGLQETQYF
TGTGCCAGCAGCTTAGCAAGGGGGTTGCAAGAGACCCAGTACTTC
>many|TRBV20-1|TRBJ1-2|TRBD1
CSAPPTGGLSDGYTF
TGCAGTGCCCCTCCGACAGGGGGCCTGAGTGACGGCTACACCTTC
>.|TRBV20-1|TRBJ2-5|TRBD2
CSARDLAGGPRGETQYF
TGCAGTGCTAGAGATCTAGCGGGAGGGCCTCGGGGAGAGACCCAGTACTTC
>.|TRBV7-2|TRBJ2-7|TRBD1
CASSPGTVSYEQYF
TGTGCCAGCAGCCCGGGGACAGTCTCCTACGAGCAGTACTTC
>.|TRBV6-2/TRBV6-3|TRBJ2-1|TRBD1
CASNRGSSYNEQFF
TGTGCCAGCAACAGGGGGAGCTCCTACAATGAGCAGTTCTTC
>many|TRBV4-1|TRBJ2-1|TRBD2
CASSQSGTSYNEQFF
TGCGCCAGCAGCCAAAGCGGGACCTCCTACAATGAGCAGTTCTTC
>.|TRBV13|TRBJ1-6|.
CASSLAGTNSPLHF
TGTGCCAGCAGCTTAGCAGGGACTAATTCACCCCTCCACTTT
>.|TRBV6-5|TRBJ2-2|.
CASSSRRAGTGELFF
TGTGCCAGCAGTTCCAGAAGGGCGGGCACCGGGGAGCTGTTTTTT
>.|TRBV13|TRBJ2-1|TRBD1
CASSPEGQGASEQFF
TGTGCCAGCAGCCCGGAGGGACAGGGGGCCAGTGAGCAGTTCTTC
>few|TRBV6-2/TRBV6-3|TRBJ2-2|TRBD2
CASRASGSGSGELFF
TGTGCCAGCAGGGCAAGCGGGAGCGGTTCCGGGGAGCTGTTTTTT
>few|TRBV6-6|TRBJ1-3|.
CASMGGDTIYF
TGTGCCAGCATGGGGGGGGACACCATATATTTT
>.|TRBV24-1|TRBJ1-2|TRBD1
CATSEPGQNGYTF
TGTGCCACCAGTGAGCCGGGACAGAATGGCTACACCTTC
>.|TRBV5-1|TRBJ2-3|.
CASSSGGTLSTDTQYF
TGCGCCAGCAGCTCTGGTGGGACTCTAAGCACAGATACGCAGTATTTT
>many|TRBV4-3|TRBJ2-7|TRBD1
CASSQVPGQGADEQYF
TGCGCCAGCAGCCAAGTTCCTGGACAGGGGGCCGACGAGCAGTACTTC
>many|TRBV5-1|TRBJ2-1|.
CASSLGSGGGYNEQFF
TGCGCCAGCAGCTTGGGTTCAGGAGGCGGGTACAATGAGCAGTTCTTC
>.|TRBV7-2|TRBJ1-2|.
CASSLTSRGNYGYTF
TGTGCCAGCAGCTTAACTAGCAGGGGAAACTATGGCTACACCTTC
>.|TRBV5-6|TRBJ2-7|TRBD1
CASSWDREEQYF
TGTGCCAGCAGCTGGGACAGGGAGGAGCAGTACTTC
>.|TRBV5-7|TRBJ2-5|.
CASSFTGRETRYF
TGTGCCAGCAGCTTTACAGGGCGAGAGACCCGGTACTTC
>many|TRBV29-1|TRBJ2-5|.
CSVDPGFRETQYF
TGCAGCGTTGATCCTGGTTTTCGAGAGACCCAGTACTTC
>many|TRBV20-1|TRBJ2-5|TRBD2
CSARDLTSGRPETQYF
TGCAGTGCTAGAGACCTGACTAGCGGGAGGCCCGAGACCCAGTACTTC
>many|TRBV5-1|TRBJ2-3|.
CASRLLTDTQYF
TGCGCCAGCAGACTATTAACGGATACGCAGTATTTT
>.|TRBV20-1|TRBJ1-2|TRBD1
CSAWTGGGGYTF
TGCAGTGCTTGGACAGGGGGCGGCGGCTACACCTTC